This T cell receptor beta chain was observed in a study of early T cells in non-severe SARS-CoV-2 infection. Study-level information: Sequencing targeted bulk RNA from unsorted whole blood, leaving chains unpaired. Study results and limitations: Private and CD4 specificities were missed by VDJdb matching, which favored anti-spike CD8 responses.

Molecules of cDNA were individually given unique molecular identifiers that were attached to them. TCRdb re-called the 5' RACE reads with MiXCR, one entry per CDR3 protein. The sample has around 70,000 distinct CDR3 sequences; 11% are singletons. This clonotype occurred many times. The antigen is undetermined. V dropped 3 bases and J dropped 9 bases, with 15 bases sitting between them. CDR3 length: 13 residues. Looked up from germline, CDR1 is DFQATT and CDR2 is SNEGSKA (reference sequence). The clonotype was recovered from an adult who was a healthcare worker with PCR-confirmed SARS-CoV-2 infection or an uninfected control (not recorded which). V gene TRBV20-1 combines with J gene TRBJ2-1, with D maybe TRBD2 (6 bases). The source material was whole blood. CDR3 in DNA: TGCAGTGCTAGGGTGCAGGAAGCGGGTGAGCAGTTCTTC. Translating gives CSARVQEAGEQFF.